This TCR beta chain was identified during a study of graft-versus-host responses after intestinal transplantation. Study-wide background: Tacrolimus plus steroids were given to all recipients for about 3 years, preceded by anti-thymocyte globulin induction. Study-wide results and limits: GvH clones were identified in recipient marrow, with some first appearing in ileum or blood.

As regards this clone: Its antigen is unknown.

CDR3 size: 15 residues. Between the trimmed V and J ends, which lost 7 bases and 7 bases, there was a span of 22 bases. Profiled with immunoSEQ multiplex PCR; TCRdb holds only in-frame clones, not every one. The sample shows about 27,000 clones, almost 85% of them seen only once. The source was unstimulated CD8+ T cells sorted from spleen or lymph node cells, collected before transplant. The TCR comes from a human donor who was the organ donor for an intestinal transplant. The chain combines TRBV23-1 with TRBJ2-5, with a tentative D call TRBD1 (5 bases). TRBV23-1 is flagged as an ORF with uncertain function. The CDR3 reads CASTSLQAFMLTQYF. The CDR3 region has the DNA TGCGCCAGCACTTCCTTACAGGCCTTCATGTTGACCCAGTACTTC.